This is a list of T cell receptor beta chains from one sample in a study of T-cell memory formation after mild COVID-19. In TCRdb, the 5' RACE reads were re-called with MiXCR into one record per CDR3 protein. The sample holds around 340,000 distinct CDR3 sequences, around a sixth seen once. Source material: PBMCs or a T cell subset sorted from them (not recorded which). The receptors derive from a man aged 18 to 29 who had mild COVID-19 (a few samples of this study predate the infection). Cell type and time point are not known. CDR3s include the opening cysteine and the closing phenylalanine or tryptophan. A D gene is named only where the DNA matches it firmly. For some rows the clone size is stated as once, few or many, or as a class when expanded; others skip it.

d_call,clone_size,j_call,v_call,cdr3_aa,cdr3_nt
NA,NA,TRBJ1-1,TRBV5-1,CASSTDTNTEAFF,TGCGCCAGCAGCACTGATACGAACACTGAAGCTTTCTTT
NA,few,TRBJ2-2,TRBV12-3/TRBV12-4,CASSPWDISNTGELFF,TGTGCCAGCAGTCCCTGGGACATTTCGAACACCGGGGAGCTGTTTTTT
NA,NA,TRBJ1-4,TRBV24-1,CATSDMGAQPNEKLFF,TGTGCCACCAGTGATATGGGAGCCCAACCTAATGAAAAACTGTTTTTT
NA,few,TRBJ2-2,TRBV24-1,CATSVDGTGELFF,TGTGCCACCAGTGTCGACGGTACCGGGGAGCTGTTTTTT
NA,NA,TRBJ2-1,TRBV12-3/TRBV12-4,CASSFAGTEVDEQFF,TGTGCCAGCAGTTTTGCCGGGACCGAGGTGGATGAGCAGTTCTTC
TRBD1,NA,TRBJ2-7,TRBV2,CASSTNRDRAHYEQYF,TGTGCCAGCAGTACTAACCGGGACAGGGCCCACTACGAGCAGTACTTC
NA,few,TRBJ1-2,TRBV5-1,CASSPGIGEGYTF,TGCGCCAGCAGCCCGGGGATCGGGGAGGGCTACACCTTC
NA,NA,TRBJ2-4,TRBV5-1,CASSLGQAYIQYF,TGCGCCAGCAGCTTGGGGCAGGCGTACATTCAGTACTTC
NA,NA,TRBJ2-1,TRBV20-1,CSASRGGEFF,TGCAGTGCTAGTAGAGGCGGGGAGTTCTTC
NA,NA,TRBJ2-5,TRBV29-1,CTARQGETQYF,TGCACCGCCCGCCAGGGGGAGACCCAGTACTTC
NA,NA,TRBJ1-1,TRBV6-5,CASSYSMSASSAFF,TGTGCCAGCAGTTACTCGATGTCGGCGAGTTCAGCTTTCTTT
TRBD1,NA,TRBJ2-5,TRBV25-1,CASSGSGQATEETQYF,TGTGCCAGCAGTGGATCGGGACAGGCGACCGAAGAGACCCAGTACTTC
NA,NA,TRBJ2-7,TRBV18,CASSEQGYSSYEQYF,TGTGCCAGCTCGGAACAGGGATACAGCTCCTACGAGCAGTACTTC
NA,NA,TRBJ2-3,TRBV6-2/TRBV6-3,CASNDSGGSTDTQYF,TGTGCCAGCAACGACTCGGGCGGCTCCACAGATACGCAGTATTTT
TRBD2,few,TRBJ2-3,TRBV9,CASSVSAGGQDTQYF,TGTGCCAGCAGCGTATCGGCGGGGGGTCAAGATACGCAGTATTTT
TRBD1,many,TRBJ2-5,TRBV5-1,CASSPQGQETQYF,TGCGCCAGCAGCCCACAGGGGCAAGAGACCCAGTACTTC
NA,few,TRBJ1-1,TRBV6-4,CAPPGQSGGSCREAFF,TGTGCCCCCCCAGGACAATCGGGGGGAAGTTGTCGTGAAGCTTTCTTT
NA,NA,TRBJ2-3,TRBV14,CASSTVRDTQYF,TGTGCCAGCAGCACAGTAAGGGATACGCAGTATTTT
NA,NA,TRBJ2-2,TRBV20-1,CSALQFGGELFF,TGCAGTGCGCTCCAGTTTGGCGGGGAGCTGTTTTTT
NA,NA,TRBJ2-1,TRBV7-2,CASGGRPRDEQFF,TGTGCCAGCGGAGGGAGACCTAGGGATGAGCAGTTCTTC
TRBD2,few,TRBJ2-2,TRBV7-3,CASSGAASGGKTGELFF,TGTGCCAGCAGCGGTGCGGCTAGCGGGGGTAAAACCGGGGAGCTGTTTTTT
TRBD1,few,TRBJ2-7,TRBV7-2,CASSFGVTGAREQYF,TGTGCCAGCAGCTTTGGTGTGACAGGGGCTCGCGAGCAGTACTTC
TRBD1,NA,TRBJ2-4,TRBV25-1,CANPGQVVPDIQYF,TGTGCCAATCCGGGACAGGTGGTCCCTGACATTCAGTACTTC
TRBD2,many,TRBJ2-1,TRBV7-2,CASSSWRLAGGNEQFF,TGTGCCAGCAGCTCATGGCGACTAGCGGGGGGCAATGAGCAGTTCTTC
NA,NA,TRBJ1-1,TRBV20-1,CSARKSNTEAFF,TGCAGTGCTAGAAAGTCGAACACTGAAGCTTTCTTT
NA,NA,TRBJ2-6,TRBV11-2,CASSPPAGRSGANVLTF,TGTGCCAGCAGCCCCCCCGCGGGGCGCTCTGGGGCCAACGTCCTGACTTTC
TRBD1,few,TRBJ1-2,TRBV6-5,CASRSGTGGRIIYGYTF,TGTGCCAGCAGATCGGGGACAGGGGGTCGGATAATCTATGGCTACACCTTC
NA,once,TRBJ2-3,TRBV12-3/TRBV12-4,CASERTSTDTQYF,TGTGCCAGCGAGAGGACTAGCACAGATACGCAGTATTTT
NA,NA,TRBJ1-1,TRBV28,CASRNDRMNTEAFF,TGTGCCAGCAGAAACGACCGAATGAACACTGAAGCTTTCTTT
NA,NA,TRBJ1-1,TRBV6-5,CASSYSYIMNTEAFF,TGTGCCAGCAGTTACTCGTACATCATGAACACTGAAGCTTTCTTT
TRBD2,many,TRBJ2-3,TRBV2,CASSWRTRTDTQYF,TGTGCCAGCAGTTGGCGGACTAGAACAGATACGCAGTATTTT
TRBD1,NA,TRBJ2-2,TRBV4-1,CASSQGQGRTGELFF,TGCGCCAGCAGCCAAGGACAGGGAAGGACCGGGGAGCTGTTTTTT
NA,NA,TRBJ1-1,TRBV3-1,CASSQDTNRDQRAFF,TGTGCCAGCAGCCAAGACACAAACAGGGATCAACGAGCTTTCTTT
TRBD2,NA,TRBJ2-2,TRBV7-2,CASSRGGSGTGELFF,TGTGCCAGCAGCCGCGGGGGGTCGGGCACCGGGGAGCTGTTTTTT
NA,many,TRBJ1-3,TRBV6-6,CASRGDTSGNTIYF,TGTGCCAGCAGGGGGGACACCTCTGGAAACACCATATATTTT
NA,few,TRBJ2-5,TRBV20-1,CSAAWGTETQYF,TGCAGTGCCGCCTGGGGGACAGAGACCCAGTACTTC
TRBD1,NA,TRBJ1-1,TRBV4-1,CASSRLETGVNTEAFF,TGCGCCAGCAGCCGGCTAGAGACAGGGGTGAACACTGAAGCTTTCTTT
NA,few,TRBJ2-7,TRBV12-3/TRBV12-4,CASSPGSRVYEQYF,TGTGCCAGCAGCCCTGGGTCCAGAGTCTACGAGCAGTACTTC
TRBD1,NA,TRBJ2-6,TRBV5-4,CASSDRGANSGANVLTF,TGTGCCAGCAGCGACAGGGGGGCAAACTCTGGGGCCAACGTCCTGACTTTC
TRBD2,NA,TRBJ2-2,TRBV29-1,CSVEFGTGRSGELFF,TGCAGCGTTGAGTTCGGGACCGGGAGGTCCGGGGAGCTGTTTTTT
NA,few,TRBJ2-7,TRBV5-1,CASSLDPGGAREQYF,TGCGCCAGCAGCCTAGACCCAGGGGGGGCGAGGGAGCAGTACTTC
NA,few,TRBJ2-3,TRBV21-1,CASSPTQASGGGDTQYF,TGTGCCAGCAGCCCAACCCAGGCTAGCGGGGGTGGAGATACGCAGTATTTT
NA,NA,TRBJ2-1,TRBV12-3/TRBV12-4,CASTIVPYNEQFF,TGTGCCAGCACCATCGTCCCGTACAATGAGCAGTTCTTC
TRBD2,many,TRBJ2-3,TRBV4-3,CASSQGKAGGADTQYF,TGCGCCAGCAGCCAAGGCAAAGCGGGGGGCGCAGATACGCAGTATTTT
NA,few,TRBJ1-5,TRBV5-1,CASSLRPGVSQPQHF,TGCGCCAGCAGCTTGAGACCAGGGGTGAGTCAGCCCCAGCATTTT
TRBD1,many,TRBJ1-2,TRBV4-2,CASSQDHVFLGGVGYTF,TGTGCCAGCAGCCAAGATCACGTTTTTCTAGGGGGCGTTGGCTACACCTTC